The entry that follows covers one T cell receptor (beta chain) sequence. The junction does not match germline at one end; this may be a read error. The data were obtained in a study of T cells in Graves' hyperthyroidism and ophthalmopathy. From RNA transcripts, TCR beta CDR3 regions were amplified. Initially, a first-round RT-PCR of the TCR CDR3 employed the HTBI primer set. TCRdb re-derived calls from the multiplex PCR reads in MiXCR, one entry per CDR3 protein. The sample has tens of thousands of distinct CDR3 sequences; roughly half are singletons. The CDR3 loop spans 14 amino acids. Looked up from germline, CDR1 is SGHRS and CDR2 is YFSETQ.

Material for sequencing was blood. This TCR derives from a woman aged 45 to 65 with Graves' ophthalmopathy. The chain has TRBV5-1 and TRBJ1-1; possible D gene TRBD1, 5 bases. The chain's CDR3 is CASSLGGSNTDAFF. The CDR3 DNA follows: TGCGCCAGCAGCTTGGGGGGCAGTAACACTGATGCTTTCTTT.